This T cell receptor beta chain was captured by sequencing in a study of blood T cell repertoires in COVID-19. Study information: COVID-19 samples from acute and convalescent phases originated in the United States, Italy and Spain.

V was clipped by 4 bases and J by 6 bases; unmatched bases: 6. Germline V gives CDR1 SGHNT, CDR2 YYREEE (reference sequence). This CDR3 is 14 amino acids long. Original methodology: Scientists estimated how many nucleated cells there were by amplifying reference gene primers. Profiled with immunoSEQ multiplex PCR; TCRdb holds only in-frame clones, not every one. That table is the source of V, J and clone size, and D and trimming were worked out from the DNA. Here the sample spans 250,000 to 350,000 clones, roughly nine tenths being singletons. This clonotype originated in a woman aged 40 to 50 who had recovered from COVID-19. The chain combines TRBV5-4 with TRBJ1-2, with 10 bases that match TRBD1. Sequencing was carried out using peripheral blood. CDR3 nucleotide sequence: TGTGCCAGCAGCCAAGGGGACAGGGGCCATGGCTACACCTTC. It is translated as CASSQGDRGHGYTF. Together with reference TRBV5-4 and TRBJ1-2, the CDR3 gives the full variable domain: ETGVTQSPTHLIKTRGQQVTLRCSSQSGHNTVSWYQQALGQGPQFIFQYYREEENGRGNFPPRFSGLQFPNYSSELNVNALELDDSALYLCASSQGDRGHGYTFGSGTRLTVV.